This TCR beta chain is from a study of T cells in Graves' hyperthyroidism and ophthalmopathy. On the study more broadly: The authors collected peripheral blood at initial diagnosis, before any treatment.

This clonotype appeared many times. Amplified regions were TCR beta CDR3 sequences from RNA transcripts. During a first-round RT-PCR of the TCR CDR3, the HTBI primer set was used. TCRdb ran MiXCR on the multiplex PCR reads and lists one entry per CDR3 protein. The sample lists roughly 750,000 distinct CDR3 sequences, 16% seen once, with approximately 8.4% in the top ten. Trimming stripped 5 bases from V and 6 bases from J, with 19 bases between. This CDR3 is 16 amino acids long. Using roughly 9.4 ml of fresh peripheral blood, PBMCs were prepared. The chain combines TRBV12-3 or TRBV12-4 with TRBJ1-4; D gene unclear. What was sequenced was blood. This clonotype was obtained from a man younger than 30 with Graves' hyperthyroidism. CDR3 nucleotide sequence: TGTGCCAGCAGTCTCTACCCGGACCAGCCAGATGAAAAACTGTTTTTT. Translated: CASSLYPDQPDEKLFF.